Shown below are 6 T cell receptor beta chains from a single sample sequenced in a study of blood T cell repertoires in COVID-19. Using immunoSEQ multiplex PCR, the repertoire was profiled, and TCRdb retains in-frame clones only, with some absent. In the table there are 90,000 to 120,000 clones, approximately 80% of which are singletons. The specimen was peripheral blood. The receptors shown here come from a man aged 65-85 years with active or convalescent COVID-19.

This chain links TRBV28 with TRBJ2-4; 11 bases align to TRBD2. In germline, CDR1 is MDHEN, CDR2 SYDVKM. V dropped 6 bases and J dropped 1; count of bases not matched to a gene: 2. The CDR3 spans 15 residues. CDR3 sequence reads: CASSTSGSAKNIQYF. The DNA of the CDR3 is TGTGCCAGCAGCACTAGCGGGAGTGCCAAAAACATTCAGTACTTC.

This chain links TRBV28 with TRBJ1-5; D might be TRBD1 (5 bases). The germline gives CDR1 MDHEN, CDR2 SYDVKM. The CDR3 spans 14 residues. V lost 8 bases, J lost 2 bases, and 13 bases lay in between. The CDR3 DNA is TGTGCCAGCCGCTTGCCCAGGGGCAATCAGCCCCAGCATTTT. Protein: CASRLPRGNQPQHF. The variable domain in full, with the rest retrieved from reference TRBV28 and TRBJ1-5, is DVKVTQSSRYLVKRTGEKVFLECVQDMDHENMFWYRQDPGLGLRLIYFSYDVKMKEKGDIPEGYSVSREKKERFSLILESASTNQTSMYLCASRLPRGNQPQHFGDGTRLSIL.

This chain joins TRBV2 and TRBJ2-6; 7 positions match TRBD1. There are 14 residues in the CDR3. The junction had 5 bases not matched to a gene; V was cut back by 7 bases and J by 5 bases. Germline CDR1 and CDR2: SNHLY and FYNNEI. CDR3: CASNRDSRANVLTF. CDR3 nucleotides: TGTGCCAGCAACCGGGACAGCAGGGCCAACGTCCTGACTTTC.

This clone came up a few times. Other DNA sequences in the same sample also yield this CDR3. This CDR3 reads CASSTRQGGNSPLHF. In DNA, the CDR3 is TGTGCCAGCAGTACCCGACAGGGGGGGAATTCACCCCTCCACTTT. The rearrangement joins TRBV28 to TRBJ1-6; 9 bases align to TRBD1. This CDR3 region has 15 residues. Germline lookup yields CDR1 MDHEN and CDR2 SYDVKM. V dropped 5 bases and J dropped 7; count of bases not matched to a gene: 6.

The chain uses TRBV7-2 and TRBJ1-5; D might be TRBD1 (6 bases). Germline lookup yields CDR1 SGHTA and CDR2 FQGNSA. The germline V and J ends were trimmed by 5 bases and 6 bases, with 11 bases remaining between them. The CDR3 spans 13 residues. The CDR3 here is CASSPDRFQPQHF. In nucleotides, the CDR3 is TGTGCCAGCAGCCCCGACAGGTTTCAGCCCCAGCATTTT.

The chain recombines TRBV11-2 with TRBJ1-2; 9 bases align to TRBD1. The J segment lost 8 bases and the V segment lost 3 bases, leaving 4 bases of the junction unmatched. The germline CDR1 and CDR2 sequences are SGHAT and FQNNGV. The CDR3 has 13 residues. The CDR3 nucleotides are TGTGCCAGCAGCTTGGGACAGGGCTGGGGCTACACCTTC. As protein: CASSLGQGWGYTF.